Each of the 5 T cell receptor beta chains below was sequenced from the same sample in a study of T cells in Graves' hyperthyroidism and ophthalmopathy. Amplified TCR beta CDR3 regions came from RNA transcripts. An initial round of RT-PCR targeting the TCR CDR3 relied on the HTBI primer set. TCRdb re-derived calls from the multiplex PCR reads in MiXCR, one entry per CDR3 protein. The sample includes under 450,000 distinct CDR3 sequences, approximately 14% of them seen just once. The sample was blood. The source of these receptors is a woman in her late teens or twenties with Graves' hyperthyroidism.

This clonotype was seen many times. This sequence joins TRBV5-1 and TRBJ1-4, with 7 bases lining up with TRBD1. J was trimmed by 5 bases and V by 4 bases; bases with no gene match: 8. Germline loops: CDR1 SGHRS, CDR2 YFSETQ. This CDR3 region has 15 residues. Here the CDR3 DNA reads TGCGCCAGCAGCCCGATGGGGGACAGAAATGAAAAACTGTTTTTT. Its protein product is CASSPMGDRNEKLFF. The full variable domain, rest sourced from reference TRBV5-1 and TRBJ1-4, is KAGVTQTPRYLIKTRGQQVTLSCSPISGHRSVSWYQQTPGQGLQFLFEYFSETQRNKGNFPGRFSGRQFSNSRSEMNVSTLELGDSALYLCASSPMGDRNEKLFFGSGTQLSVL.

This clonotype showed up many times. Germline is not matched at one junction end, which may reflect a read error. The J gene is TRBJ2-1, the V gene TRBV7-7, with 7 positions matching TRBD1. From germline, CDR1 is SSHAT and CDR2 FNYEAQ (reference sequence). CDR3 length: 15 amino acids. The CDR3 loop is CASSRGGGSYNEQFF. The CDR3, as DNA: TGTGCTAGCAGCCGAGGGGGCGGGTCTTACAATGAGCAGTTCTTC.

This clonotype was counted many times. The rearrangement uses TRBV10-3 and TRBJ2-3, with 7 bases matching TRBD1. Germline CDR1 is ENHRY and CDR2 is SYGVKD. V dropped 3 bases and J dropped 1; count of bases not matched to a gene: 1. The CDR3 extends over 14 amino acids. CDR3 DNA: TGTGCCATCAGTGAAGGGACAGGCACAGATACGCAGTATTTT. Amino acid sequence: CAISEGTGTDTQYF.

This clonotype was seen repeatedly, ten times or more. This sequence joins TRBV5-1 and TRBJ2-1; 7 bases map to TRBD2. V lost 4 bases to trimming and J lost 9 bases; unmatched junction nucleotides: 13. CDR3 length: 15 amino acids. Germline CDR1 and CDR2: SGHRS and YFSETQ. CDR3: CASSTGREAGGEQFF. CDR3 DNA sequence: TGCGCCAGCAGCACGGGACGGGAGGCAGGTGGTGAGCAGTTCTTC.

This clonotype occurred many times. The chain carries TRBV5-1 and TRBJ1-1; unclear D gene. Germline assignment: CDR1 SGHRS and CDR2 YFSETQ. Deletions cut 4 bases from V and 6 bases from J, with 13 bases between. This CDR3 spans 13 amino acids. The CDR3 here is CASSLGGFPEAFF. CDR3 sequence (DNA): TGCGCCAGCAGCCTAGGTGGTTTCCCTGAAGCTTTCTTT.